Below, 2 T cell receptor beta chains from the same sample are listed, as sequenced in a study of blood T cell repertoires in COVID-19. The protocol was immunoSEQ multiplex PCR, while the TCRdb copy is restricted to in-frame clones and leaves out a portion. The table includes 350,000 to 450,000 clones, roughly nine tenths detected once. The sample taken for sequencing was PBMCs or T cells enriched from blood (not recorded which). These receptors were obtained from a woman aged 30 to 39 who had recovered from COVID-19.

The chain uses TRBV30 and TRBJ1-4; TRBD1 aligns across 9 bases. The CDR3 runs 15 residues. Per the germline V gene, CDR1 is GTSNPN and CDR2 is SVGIG (reference sequence). V lost 2 bases to trimming and J lost 7 bases; unmatched junction nucleotides: 8. CDR3 residues: CAWSSYRGQGEKLFF. In nucleotides, the CDR3 is TGTGCCTGGAGTTCCTACAGGGGGCAGGGTGAAAAACTGTTTTTT.

The gene calls are TRBV28 and TRBJ2-3; 9 nucleotides line up with TRBD2. Per the germline V gene, CDR1 is MDHEN and CDR2 is SYDVKM. After removal of 3 bases from V and 6 bases from J, the junction contained 10 bases not matched to a gene. The CDR3 consists of 16 residues. The CDR3 reads CASSFPEAGGFDTQYF. The CDR3 DNA follows: TGTGCCAGCAGTTTCCCTGAAGCGGGAGGCTTTGATACGCAGTATTTT.